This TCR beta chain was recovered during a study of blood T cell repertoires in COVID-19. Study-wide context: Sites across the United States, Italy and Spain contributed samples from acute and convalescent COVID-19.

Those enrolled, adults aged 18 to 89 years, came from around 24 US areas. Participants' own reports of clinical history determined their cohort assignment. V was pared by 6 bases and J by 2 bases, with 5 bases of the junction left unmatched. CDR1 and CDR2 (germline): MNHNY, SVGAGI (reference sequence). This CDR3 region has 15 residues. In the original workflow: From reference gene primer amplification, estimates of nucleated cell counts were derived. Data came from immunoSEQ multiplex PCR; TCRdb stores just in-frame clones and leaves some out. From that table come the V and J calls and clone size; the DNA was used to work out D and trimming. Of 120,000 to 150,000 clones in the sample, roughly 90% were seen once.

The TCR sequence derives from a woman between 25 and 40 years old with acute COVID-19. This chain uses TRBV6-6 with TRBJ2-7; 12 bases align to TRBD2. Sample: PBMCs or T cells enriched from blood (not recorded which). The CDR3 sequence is CASRRTSGATYEQYF. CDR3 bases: TGTGCCAGCAGGCGGACTAGCGGGGCTACCTACGAGCAGTACTTC.